Below are 14 T cell receptor beta chains sequenced from a single sample in a study of metastatic and nonmetastatic thyroid tumors. TCRdb re-analyzed the PCR reads through MiXCR. The data contain about 25,000 clones, 20% of them seen just once; the ten biggest clones take up about 30%. Thyroid surgery was performed in patients who had received no treatment beforehand. Sequencing used blood. These receptors originate from a male donor with papillary thyroid cancer or a benign thyroid nodule (not recorded which). Some clones in this sample may be carry-over from other donors' samples.

V is TRBV27 and J is TRBJ1-2; D not resolved. Deletions cut 5 bases from V and 8 bases from J, with 15 bases between. This CDR3 comprises 13 residues. CDR1 and CDR2 (germline): MNHEY, SMNVEV (reference sequence). CDR3 region: CASSVKGCHGYTF. The CDR3 DNA sequence: TGTGCCAGCAGTGTGAAAGGATGCCACGGCTACACCTTC.

This clone has at least ten counts. The chain has TRBV3-1 and TRBJ1-1; D uncertain. Trimming removed 2 bases from V and 5 bases from J, with 9 bases in between. The V gene's germline CDR1 is LGHDT and CDR2 YNNKEL (reference sequence). The CDR3 is made up of 13 amino acids. CDR3 amino acids: CASSQWGETEAFF. The CDR3 bases are TGTGCCAGCAGCCAATGGGGAGAAACTGAAGCTTTCTTT. The full variable domain, completed using reference TRBV3-1 and TRBJ1-1, is DTAVSQTPKYLVTQMGNDKSIKCEQNLGHDTMYWYKQDSKKFLKIMFSYNNKELIINETVPNRFSPKSPDKAHLNLHINSLELGDSAVYFCASSQWGETEAFFGQGTRLTVV.

This clone was detected many times. The gene calls are TRBV15 and TRBJ2-2; D is possibly TRBD1 or TRBD2 (6 bases each). Trimming removed 0 bases from V and 13 bases from J, with 18 bases in between. Germline V CDR1 and CDR2: LNHNV, YYDKDF (reference sequence). This CDR3 contains 15 residues. CDR3 nucleotides: TGTGCCACCAGCAGAGATCCGGGGGCGAAGGGGATGCTGTTTTTT. Protein: CATSRDPGAKGMLFF.

This clone was observed many times. Other DNA sequences in the sample encode the same CDR3. This chain links TRBV9 with TRBJ2-2; D possibly corresponds to TRBD2 (5 bases). Trimming left V 0 bases short and J 5 bases short, with 14 bases between. The germline gives CDR1 SGDLS, CDR2 YYNGEE. This CDR3 is 16 amino acids long. The CDR3 DNA sequence: TGTGCCAGCAGCGTAGCTGCGGGTGTACTTACCGGGGAGCTGTTTTTT. This codes for CASSVAAGVLTGELFF.

This clone was picked up many times. The rearrangement links TRBV18 to TRBJ1-1; D remains ambiguous. The germline CDR1 and CDR2 sequences are KGHSH and LQKENI. V lost 4 bases to trimming and J lost 1 base, with 7 bases between them. The CDR3 is 13 amino acids. CDR3 in amino acids: CASSLQQNTEAFF. In nucleotides, the CDR3 is TGTGCCAGCTCACTACAGCAGAACACTGAAGCTTTCTTT. Variable domain in full (rest from reference TRBV18 and TRBJ1-1): NAGVMQNPRHLVRRRGQEARLRCSPMKGHSHVYWYRQLPEEGLKFMVYLQKENIIDESGMPKERFSAEFPKEGPSILRIQQVVRGDSAAYFCASSLQQNTEAFFGQGTRLTVV.

This clone was found many times. The V call is TRBV11-2, the J call TRBJ1-2, with TRBD1 identical over 12 bases. Germline CDR1 SGHAT, CDR2 FQNNGV. The CDR3 contains 17 residues. J gave up 5 bases and V 5 bases, and 12 bases lay outside the gene matches. CDR3 in DNA: TGTGCCAGCAGCCCAGGGGACGGGACAGGGGGCGGGTATGGCTACACCTTC. Translation: CASSPGDGTGGGYGYTF.

There are many counts of this clone. Since the CDR3 does not end with the conserved phenylalanine or tryptophan, this likely comes from a read error. Other DNA sequences from this sample encode an identical CDR3 as well. The genes are TRBV10-2 and TRBJ2-5; no clear D gene. This CDR3 comprises 12 residues. The V and J ends lost 3 bases and 3 bases respectively, with 5 bases between them. CDR1 WSHSY and CDR2 SAAADI come from the germline V gene. The CDR3 is CASSEQKETQYL. DNA of the CDR3: TGCGCCAGCAGTGAACAGAAAGAGACCCAGTACCTC.

In its sample, this clone was seen many times. The J gene is TRBJ1-1, the V gene TRBV11-3, with D unresolved. Trimming cost V 5 bases and J 1 base, with 11 bases left between them. Germline V CDR1 and CDR2: SGHNT, YENEEA. This CDR3 is 14 amino acids long. The CDR3 here is CASSTWATNTEAFF. CDR3 bases: TGTGCCAGCAGCACCTGGGCTACGAACACTGAAGCTTTCTTT.

This clone was observed many times. J is TRBJ2-7 and V is TRBV9; TRBD1 agrees at 7 bases. The CDR3 consists of 14 residues. V gave up 0 bases and J gave up 7 bases; unmatched junction bases: 7. The germline V gene has CDR1 SGDLS and CDR2 YYNGEE. CDR3 loop: CASSVGDRALEQYF. CDR3 DNA: TGTGCCAGCAGCGTAGGTGACAGGGCACTTGAGCAGTACTTC.

Ten or more counts support this clone. The V gene is TRBV14, the J gene TRBJ2-3; TRBD2 matches 8 bases. Germline CDR1 SGHDN, CDR2 FVKESK. The CDR3 consists of 16 residues. The V and J ends lost 8 bases and 5 bases, in that order; junction bases with no gene match: 15. This CDR3 reads CASGRNRGGPGDTQYF. Written as DNA, the CDR3 is TGTGCCAGCGGCCGAAATCGGGGGGGCCCGGGAGATACGCAGTATTTT. The full variable domain, in which reference TRBV14 and TRBJ2-3 provide the parts outside the CDR3, is EAGVTQFPSHSVIEKGQTVTLRCDPISGHDNLYWYRRVMGKEIKFLLHFVKESKQDESGMPNNRFLAERTGGTYSTLKVQPAELEDSGVYFCASGRNRGGPGDTQYFGPGTRLTVL.

This clone was seen many times. The chain couples TRBV5-6 to TRBJ1-6; a possible D gene is TRBD1 (5 bases). Trimming took 3 bases from V and 5 from J, leaving 27 bases between them. This CDR3 has 20 residues. The germline gives CDR1 SGHDT, CDR2 YYEEEE. CDR3 protein: CASSWGRHNLVELDNSPLHF. The CDR3 nucleotides read TGTGCCAGCAGCTGGGGACGGCACAATCTAGTCGAGCTCGATAATTCACCCCTCCACTTT.

This clone was recorded many times. V and J are TRBV7-6 and TRBJ2-2; either TRBD1 or TRBD2 may supply D (6 bases each). Germline loops: CDR1 SGHVS, CDR2 FNYEAQ. This CDR3 contains 16 residues. V lost 1 base, J lost 0 bases, and 9 bases lay in between. The CDR3 loop reads CASSLVGGPNTGELFF. The CDR3 DNA sequence: TGTGCCAGCAGCTTAGTCGGGGGCCCGAACACCGGGGAGCTGTTTTTT.

This clone was found many times. This CDR3 is CASRRSGLDNEQFF. The CDR3 nucleotides read TGTGCCAGTAGGCGTTCAGGGTTGGACAATGAGCAGTTCTTC. This chain connects TRBV2 to TRBJ2-1; TRBD1 is a possible D gene (5 bases). Germline loops: CDR1 SNHLY, CDR2 FYNNEI. Trimming cost V 9 bases and J 5 bases, with 17 bases left between them. The length of the CDR3 is 14 residues.

The V call is TRBV28, the J call TRBJ1-5; D is possibly TRBD1 (6 bases). Germline assignment: CDR1 MDHEN and CDR2 SYDVKM. This CDR3 has 12 residues. V lost 7 bases and J lost 5, with 9 bases in between. The DNA of the CDR3 is TGTGCCAGCACAGGGGTCCATCAGCCCCAGCATTTT. It codes for CASTGVHQPQHF.